One and the same sample provided the 20 T cell receptor beta chains below, sequenced in a study of cytomegalovirus exposure and HLA in healthy donors. PCR amplification relied on 60 Vbeta primers (plus 13 Jbeta primers). Repertoires were generated with immunoSEQ multiplex PCR, while TCRdb's copy carries only in-frame clones and drops some. The sample consists of some 170,000 clones, 60% to 80% of them appearing once. The material sequenced was PBMCs. These receptors came from a man aged 30-40 years in good health and CMV-seropositive.

The chain employs TRBV7-3 and TRBJ2-1, with D perhaps TRBD1 (6 bases). The CDR3 has 15 residues. Trimming removed 5 bases from V and 3 bases from J, with 14 bases in between. Per germline, CDR1 SGHTA and CDR2 FQGTGA. The CDR3 here is CASSPRGRHYNEQFF. Here the CDR3 DNA reads TGTGCCAGCAGCCCAAGGGGGAGACACTACAATGAGCAGTTCTTC.

This chain links TRBV10-3 with TRBJ2-3; D might be TRBD2 (5 bases). The CDR3 spans 13 residues. The V and J ends lost 3 bases and 6 bases respectively, with 10 bases between them. The germline V gene encodes CDR1 ENHRY and CDR2 SYGVKD. The CDR3, as DNA: TGTGCCATCAGTGAAAATGAGCGGGATACGCAGTATTTT. Translating gives CAISENERDTQYF.

This chain joins TRBV28 and TRBJ1-2, with TRBD1 identical over 8 bases. This CDR3 has 14 amino acids. V dropped 2 bases and J dropped 10; count of bases not matched to a gene: 9. The V gene's germline CDR1 is MDHEN and CDR2 SYDVKM. CDR3 sequence reads: CASSLAFWQGAYTF. The DNA of the CDR3 is TGTGCCAGCAGTTTAGCTTTTTGGCAGGGGGCCTACACCTTC.

The chain uses TRBV4-3 and TRBJ2-1, with D possibly being TRBD1 (6 bases). Trimming stripped 4 bases from V and 8 bases from J, with 12 bases between. This CDR3 is 13 amino acids long. Looked up from germline, CDR1 is LGHNA and CDR2 is YSLEER. DNA for the CDR3: TGCGCCAGCAGCCCCGACCACAGGGATGAGCAGTTCTTC. Translation: CASSPDHRDEQFF.

This clone was detected only a few times. CDR3 sequence: CASIQGSGNTIYF. Written as DNA, the CDR3 is TGTGCCAGCATACAGGGTTCTGGAAACACCATATATTTT. The chain employs TRBV2 and TRBJ1-3; maybe TRBD1 (6 bases). The V gene's germline CDR1 is SNHLY and CDR2 FYNNEI. The CDR3 extends over 13 amino acids. V was pared by 7 bases and J by 1 base, with 8 bases between. The variable domain in full, with the rest retrieved from reference TRBV2 and TRBJ1-3, is EPEVTQTPSHQVTQMGQEVILRCVPISNHLYFYWYRQILGQKVEFLVSFYNNEISEKSEIFDDQFSVERPDGSNFTLKIRSTKLEDSAMYFCASIQGSGNTIYFGEGSWLTVV.

This clone has more than one count but fewer than ten. This chain joins TRBV5-4 and TRBJ1-1; D uncertain. CDR3 length equals 14 residues. Germline lookup yields CDR1 SGHNT and CDR2 YYREEE (reference sequence). Trimming took off 0 bases at V and 1 base at J, with 7 bases between the two ends. Written as DNA, the CDR3 is TGTGCCAGCAGCTTGGCTATCCCGAACACTGAAGCTTTCTTT. This translates into CASSLAIPNTEAFF.

V and J are TRBV28 and TRBJ2-7, with TRBD2 matching over 8 bases. Germline lookup yields CDR1 MDHEN and CDR2 SYDVKM. This CDR3 is built from 12 residues. The CDR3 loop reads CASSLVGREVEV. CDR3 sequence (DNA): TGTGCCAGCAGTTTAGTTGGGCGGGAGGTTGAGGTC.

This chain joins TRBV10-3 and TRBJ1-4, with D possibly being TRBD1 (5 bases). This CDR3 has 15 residues. Germline V CDR1 and CDR2: ENHRY, SYGVKD. V lost 6 bases, J lost 7 bases, and 18 bases lay in between. This chain's CDR3 is CAISGGGQGGEKLFF. DNA for the CDR3: TGTGCCATCAGCGGAGGTGGGCAGGGAGGTGAAAAACTGTTTTTT.

A single count supports this clone. The rearrangement links TRBV10-2 to TRBJ1-1, with D tentatively TRBD1 (5 bases). The CDR3 runs to 14 residues. Trimming shortened V by 2 bases and J by 0 bases, and 7 bases separated the two germline ends. CDR1 and CDR2 (germline): WSHSY, SAAADI. CDR3 loop: CASSEDSMNTEAFF. CDR3 DNA sequence: TGCGCCAGCAGTGAGGACAGCATGAACACTGAAGCTTTCTTT.

The chain links TRBV7-2 to TRBJ2-5, with 7 bases identical to TRBD2. CDR1 and CDR2 (germline): SGHTA, FQGNSA. The length of the CDR3 is 14 residues. Losses at the gene ends were 5 bases for V and 1 base for J; bases not matched to a gene: 4. In nucleotides, the CDR3 is TGTGCCAGCAGCCCATCTAGCGGCCAAGAGACCCAGTACTTC. It yields the protein CASSPSSGQETQYF.

The rearrangement links TRBV13 to TRBJ1-1; 8 bases are a match to TRBD1. The CDR3 consists of 15 residues. V dropped 6 bases and J dropped 5; count of bases not matched to a gene: 11. Germline assignment: CDR1 PRHDT and CDR2 FYEKMQ (reference sequence). CDR3 sequence reads: CASRSKDRDWTEAFF. CDR3 nucleotide sequence: TGTGCCAGCAGATCGAAGGACAGGGATTGGACTGAAGCTTTCTTT. Drawing the rest from reference TRBV13 and TRBJ1-1, the complete variable domain is AAGVIQSPRHLIKEKRETATLKCYPIPRHDTVYWYQQGPGQDPQFLISFYEKMQSDKGSIPDRFSAQQFSDYHSELNMSSLELGDSALYFCASRSKDRDWTEAFFGQGTRLTVV.

This clone was detected once. The sample carries other DNA sequences with the same CDR3. This chain uses TRBV4-1 with TRBJ2-7; D remains unclear. Trimming removed 0 bases at V and 3 bases at J, with 6 bases between. This CDR3 comprises 13 residues. CDR1 is MGHRA and CDR2 is YSYEKL in the germline V gene. The DNA of the CDR3 is TGCGCCAGCAGCCAAGATAGAGGCTACGAGCAGTACTTC. This codes for CASSQDRGYEQYF.

The genes are TRBV29-1 and TRBJ2-5; 11 bases map to TRBD2. Germline V CDR1 and CDR2: SQVTM, ANQGSEA. V dropped 7 bases and J dropped 1; count of bases not matched to a gene: 8. The length of the CDR3 is 15 residues. The CDR3 is CSARLAGTAQETQYF. The DNA for the CDR3 is TGCAGCGCCCGACTAGCGGGGACCGCCCAAGAGACCCAGTACTTC.

J is TRBJ1-2 and V is TRBV5-6, with 12 bases lining up with TRBD1. Germline V gives CDR1 SGHDT, CDR2 YYEEEE. J gave up 1 base and V 4 bases, and 5 bases lay outside the gene matches. The CDR3 length is 16 residues. CDR3 protein: CASSAGTGGLNYGYTF. The CDR3 coding sequence is TGTGCCAGCAGCGCCGGGACAGGGGGCCTTAACTATGGCTACACCTTC.

This chain connects TRBV6-1 to TRBJ1-1; 9 positions agree with TRBD1. CDR1 is MNHNS and CDR2 is SASEGT in the germline V gene. Trimming at V came to 3 bases and at J to 1 base, leaving 6 bases not matched to a gene. The length of the CDR3 is 16 residues. The CDR3 DNA is TGTGCCAGCAGTGACGAAAAGGGACAGGGGAACACTGAAGCTTTCTTT. It codes for CASSDEKGQGNTEAFF.

This clone occurred a few times. The V and J genes are TRBV6-5 and TRBJ1-4; no firm D call. Germline lookup yields CDR1 MNHEY and CDR2 SVGAGI. This CDR3 contains 15 residues. The V end lost 5 bases, the J end lost 8 bases, and 18 bases lay between the germline ends. In DNA form, the CDR3 reads TGTGCCAGCAGTCCACTCGATGGGTTCAGGGAAAAACTGTTTTTT. The encoded protein is CASSPLDGFREKLFF.

This clone was seen only once. The genes are TRBV28 and TRBJ2-3; D unresolved. Per germline, CDR1 MDHEN and CDR2 SYDVKM. Deletions cut 3 bases from V and 0 bases from J, with 10 bases between. The CDR3 has 15 amino acids. The CDR3 sequence is CASSLIHGSTDTQYF. As DNA, the CDR3 is TGTGCCAGCAGTTTGATACACGGGAGCACAGATACGCAGTATTTT. Variable domain in full (rest from reference TRBV28 and TRBJ2-3): DVKVTQSSRYLVKRTGEKVFLECVQDMDHENMFWYRQDPGLGLRLIYFSYDVKMKEKGDIPEGYSVSREKKERFSLILESASTNQTSMYLCASSLIHGSTDTQYFGPGTRLTVL.

The chain recombines TRBV28 with TRBJ1-4; D perhaps matches TRBD1 (6 bases). The germline gives CDR1 MDHEN, CDR2 SYDVKM. The CDR3 contains 11 residues. The V end was cut by 6 bases, the J end by 7 bases, with 6 bases between. CDR3 in amino acids: CASRGGEKLFF. CDR3 sequence (DNA): TGTGCCAGCAGAGGGGGTGAAAAACTGTTTTTT. The full variable domain, with the rest looked up from reference TRBV28 and TRBJ1-4, is DVKVTQSSRYLVKRTGEKVFLECVQDMDHENMFWYRQDPGLGLRLIYFSYDVKMKEKGDIPEGYSVSREKKERFSLILESASTNQTSMYLCASRGGEKLFFGSGTQLSVL.

The rearrangement joins TRBV30 to TRBJ2-1; D is unclear. CDR3 length: 11 amino acids. Germline loops: CDR1 GTSNPN, CDR2 SVGIG (reference sequence). V shed 6 bases and J shed 4 bases, with 7 bases lying between them. The CDR3 spells CACRGYNEQFF. CDR3 coding DNA: TGTGCCTGCAGAGGTTACAATGAGCAGTTCTTC.

As to this clone: The same CDR3 arises from other DNA sequences in this sample as well. The rearrangement uses TRBV30 and TRBJ2-2; 8 positions agree with TRBD1. The V and J ends lost 3 bases and 5 bases, in that order; junction bases with no gene match: 2. The CDR3 is made up of 13 amino acids. The V gene's germline CDR1 is GTSNPN and CDR2 SVGIG (reference sequence). Here the CDR3 DNA reads TGTGCCTGGAGAGGACAGGGAACCGGGGAGCTGTTTTTT. It is translated as CAWRGQGTGELFF.